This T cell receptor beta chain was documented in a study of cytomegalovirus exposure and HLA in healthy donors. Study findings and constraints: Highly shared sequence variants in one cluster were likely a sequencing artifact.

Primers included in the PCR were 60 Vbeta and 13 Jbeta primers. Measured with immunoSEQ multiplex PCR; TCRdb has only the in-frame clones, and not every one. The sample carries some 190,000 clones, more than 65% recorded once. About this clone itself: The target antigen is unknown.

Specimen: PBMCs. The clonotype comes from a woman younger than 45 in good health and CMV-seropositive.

The CDR3 protein is CASSLKGDRAETQYF. CDR3 bases: TGCGCCAGCAGCTTGAAAGGCGACAGGGCAGAGACCCAGTACTTC. V is TRBV5-1 and J is TRBJ2-5, with 7 bases matching TRBD1. The CDR3 totals 15 residues. Trimming removed 1 base from V and 4 bases from J; junction bases left unmatched: 7. Germline V CDR1 and CDR2: SGHRS, YFSETQ.